This entry lists 3 T cell receptor beta chains sequenced from one sample in a study of blood T cell repertoires in COVID-19. Assay used: immunoSEQ multiplex PCR; TCRdb lists only in-frame clones, some missing. The sample consists of some 190,000 clones, roughly 90% of them appearing once. The sample taken for sequencing was peripheral blood. These receptor sequences come from a woman in her thirties or forties who had recovered from COVID-19.

This sequence joins TRBV18 and TRBJ2-7; no reliable D call. CDR1 KGHSH and CDR2 LQKENI come from the germline V gene. This CDR3 has 14 amino acids. V was clipped by 2 bases and J by 1 base, with 9 bases between them. CDR3 sequence reads: CASSPEAESYEQYF. CDR3 in DNA: TGTGCCAGCTCACCAGAAGCCGAGTCCTACGAGCAGTACTTC. The entire variable domain, with the rest obtained from reference TRBV18 and TRBJ2-7, is as follows: NAGVMQNPRHLVRRRGQEARLRCSPMKGHSHVYWYRQLPEEGLKFMVYLQKENIIDESGMPKERFSAEFPKEGPSILRIQQVVRGDSAAYFCASSPEAESYEQYFGPGTRLTVT.

The chain links TRBV7-2 to TRBJ2-1, with 7 bases matching TRBD1. The CDR3 loop spans 16 amino acids. The germline V gene encodes CDR1 SGHTA and CDR2 FQGNSA. Germline trimming cut 1 base from V and 4 bases from J; bases unmatched to any gene: 7. The CDR3 bases are TGTGCCAGCAGCTTAGAAAAGAGACAGGGATACAATGAGCAGTTCTTC. Translating gives CASSLEKRQGYNEQFF. Full variable domain (missing parts from reference TRBV7-2 and TRBJ2-1): GAGVSQSPSNKVTEKGKDVELRCDPISGHTALYWYRQSLGQGLEFLIYFQGNSAPDKSGLPSDRFSAERTGGSVSTLTIQRTQQEDSAVYLCASSLEKRQGYNEQFFGPGTRLTVL.

This chain links TRBV9 with TRBJ1-2; weak D call: TRBD1 (6 bases). CDR3 length equals 13 residues. Germline-derived CDR1 and CDR2 are SGDLS and YYNGEE. V lost 0 bases and J lost 3, with 6 bases in between. The CDR3 sequence is CASSVGQDYGYTF. The CDR3 DNA follows: TGTGCCAGCAGCGTAGGACAGGACTATGGCTACACCTTC.